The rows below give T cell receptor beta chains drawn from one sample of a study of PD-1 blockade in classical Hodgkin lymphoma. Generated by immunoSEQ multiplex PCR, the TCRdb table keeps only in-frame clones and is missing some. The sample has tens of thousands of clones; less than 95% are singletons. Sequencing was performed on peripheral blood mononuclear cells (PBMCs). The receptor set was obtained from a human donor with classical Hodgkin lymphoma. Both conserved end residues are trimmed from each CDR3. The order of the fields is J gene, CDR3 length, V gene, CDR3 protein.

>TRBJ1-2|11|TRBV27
ASSPRDNYGYT
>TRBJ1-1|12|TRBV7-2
ASSGQGPGTEAF
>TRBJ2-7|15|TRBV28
ASSLPRTGGLSYEQY
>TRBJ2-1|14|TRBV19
ASSIETGGAVNEQF
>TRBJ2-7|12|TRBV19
ASSIDRNSYEQY
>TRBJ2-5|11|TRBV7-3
ASSSAGWETQY
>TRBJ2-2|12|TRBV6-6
ASSYRQNTGELF
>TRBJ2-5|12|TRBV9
ASSGLTSIATQY
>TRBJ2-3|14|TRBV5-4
ASSPRLAGAGDTQY
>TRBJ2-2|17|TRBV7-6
ASSSKNRGRGATPGELF
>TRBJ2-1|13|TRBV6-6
ASRTGTSAYNEQF
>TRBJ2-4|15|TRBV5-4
ASSPGAPGQGVDIQY
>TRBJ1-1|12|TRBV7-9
ASRREGGYSEAF
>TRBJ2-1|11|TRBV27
ASRSDGYNEQF
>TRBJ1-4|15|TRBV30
AWSSLSWDDRGEKLF
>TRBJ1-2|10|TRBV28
ATGDSNYGYT
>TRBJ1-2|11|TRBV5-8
ASSRRGDGGYT
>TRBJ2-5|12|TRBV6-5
ASSYVGSQETQY
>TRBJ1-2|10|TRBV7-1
ASSLAPGGYT
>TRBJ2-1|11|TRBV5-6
ASSFLQANEQF
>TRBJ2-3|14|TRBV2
ASSSPNRAVTDTQY
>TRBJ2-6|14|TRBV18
ASSPADFSGANVLT
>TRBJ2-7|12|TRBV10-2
ASRPTGTPYEQY
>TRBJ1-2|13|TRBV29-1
IKAPGGRSSYGYT
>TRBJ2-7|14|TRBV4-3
ASSQWTGGEGYEQY
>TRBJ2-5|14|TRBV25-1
ASSDPATSERETQY
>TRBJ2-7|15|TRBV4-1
ASSQVLAGAYPYEQY
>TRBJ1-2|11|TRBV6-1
ASSDRDRGGYT
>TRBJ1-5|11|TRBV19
ASDWGAGQPQH
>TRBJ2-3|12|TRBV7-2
ASSLNRATDTQY
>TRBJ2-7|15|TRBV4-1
ASSQGHTSGGLYEQY
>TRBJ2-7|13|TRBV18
ASSPSGGHQYEQY
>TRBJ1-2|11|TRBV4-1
ASSQVPGYGYT
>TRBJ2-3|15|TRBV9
ASSVTQAGLFTDTQY
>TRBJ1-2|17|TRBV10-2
ASSETGQGALIANYGYT
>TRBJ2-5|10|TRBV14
ASSPTTTPQY
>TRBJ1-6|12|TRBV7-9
ASSPPQGETPLH
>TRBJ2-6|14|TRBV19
ASSITGSSGANVLT
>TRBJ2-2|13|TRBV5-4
ASSLGQGATGELF
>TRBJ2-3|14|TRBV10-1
ASSESPGRSTDTQY
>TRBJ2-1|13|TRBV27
ASSLGRAGLNEQF
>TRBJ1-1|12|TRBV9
ASSPGRMNTEAF
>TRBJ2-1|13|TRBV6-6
ASSYSGSSYNEQF
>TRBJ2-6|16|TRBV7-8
ASSPPTVLGSGANVLT
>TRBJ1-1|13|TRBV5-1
ASVGGETGNTEAF
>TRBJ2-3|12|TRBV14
ASSQVSLRDTQY
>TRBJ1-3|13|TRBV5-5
ASSQPTGSGNTIY
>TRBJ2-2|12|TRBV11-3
ASSEYRAPGELF
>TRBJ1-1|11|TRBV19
ASNLGGGTEAF
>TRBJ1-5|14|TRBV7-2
ASSLVGGDSNQPQH
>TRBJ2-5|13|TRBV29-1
SASNSGEAKETQY
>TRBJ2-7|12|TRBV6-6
ASSYWTGSYEQY
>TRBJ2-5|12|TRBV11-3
ASSRLGIQETQY
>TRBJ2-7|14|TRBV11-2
ASSLGSGISSYEQY
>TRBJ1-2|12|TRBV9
ASTSGQGVRGYT
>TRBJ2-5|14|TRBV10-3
AISDRTGGLSETQY
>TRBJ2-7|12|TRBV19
ASSPWTSGVQQY
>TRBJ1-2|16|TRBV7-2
ASSFQGAASAANYGYT
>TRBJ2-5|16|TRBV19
ASSIKVGLLAWGETQY